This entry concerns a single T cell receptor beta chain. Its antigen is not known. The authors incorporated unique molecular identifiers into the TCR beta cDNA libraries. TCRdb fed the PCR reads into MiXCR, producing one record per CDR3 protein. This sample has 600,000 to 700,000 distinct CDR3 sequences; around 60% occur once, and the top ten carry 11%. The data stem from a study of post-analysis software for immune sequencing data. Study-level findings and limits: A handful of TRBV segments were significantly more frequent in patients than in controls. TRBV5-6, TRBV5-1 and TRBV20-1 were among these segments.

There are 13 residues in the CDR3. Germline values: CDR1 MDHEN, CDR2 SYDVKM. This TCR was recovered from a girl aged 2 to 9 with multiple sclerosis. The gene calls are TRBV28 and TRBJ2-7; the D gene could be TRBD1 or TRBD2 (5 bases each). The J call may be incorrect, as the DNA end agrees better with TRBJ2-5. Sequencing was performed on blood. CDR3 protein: CASTAGREETQYF. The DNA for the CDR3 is TGTGCCAGCACGGCAGGGAGAGAAGAGACCCAGTACTTC.